The sample holds one count of the clone carrying this TCR beta chain. Its antigen is not known. This sample is drawn from a study of cytomegalovirus exposure and HLA in healthy donors. About the study: Unique TCR beta sequences numbering 120 million or so came from around 180 million T cells in an earlier analysis. Of fewer than 450 genotyped donors, around 76% clustered with self-reported Caucasian donors.

Germline assignment: CDR1 SGHRS and CDR2 YFSETQ. The V and J ends lost 5 bases and 11 bases, in that order; junction bases with no gene match: 13. The length of the CDR3 is 14 residues. This PCR relied on a set of 60 Vbeta primers and 13 Jbeta primers. In the original workflow: A later analysis counted approximately 80 million unique TCR beta chains, some 12 million shared. Libraries were prepared by immunoSEQ multiplex PCR; TCRdb keeps only in-frame clonotypes and omits some of them. The DNA gave D and trimming, while V, J and clone size come from that table. The sample carries some 220,000 clones, approximately 82% recorded once. Notes on the study in general: Most TCR sequences were uncommon, yet certain public TCRs appeared in many donors.

Source material: PBMCs. This chain links TRBV5-1 with TRBJ2-3; TRBD1 aligns across 8 bases. The source is a woman aged 40 to 55 in good health and CMV-seronegative. CDR3 coding DNA: TGCGCCAGCAGGGGCCAGGGGGCGAACGGCTGGCAGTATTTT. Amino acid sequence: CASRGQGANGWQYF.